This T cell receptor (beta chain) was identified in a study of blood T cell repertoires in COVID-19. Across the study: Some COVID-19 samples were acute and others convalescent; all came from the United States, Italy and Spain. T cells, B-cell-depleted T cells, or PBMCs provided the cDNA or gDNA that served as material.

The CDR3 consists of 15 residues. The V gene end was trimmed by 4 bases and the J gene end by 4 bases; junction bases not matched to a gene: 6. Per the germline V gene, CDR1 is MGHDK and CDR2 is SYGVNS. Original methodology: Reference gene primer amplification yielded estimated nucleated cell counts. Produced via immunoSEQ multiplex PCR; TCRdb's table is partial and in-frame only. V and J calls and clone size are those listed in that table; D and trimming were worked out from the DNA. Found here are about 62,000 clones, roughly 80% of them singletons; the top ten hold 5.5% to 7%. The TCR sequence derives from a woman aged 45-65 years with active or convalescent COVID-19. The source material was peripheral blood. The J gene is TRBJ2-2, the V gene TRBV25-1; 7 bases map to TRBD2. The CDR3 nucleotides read TGTGCCAGCAGTGGTCGAGGGAGGGGCACCGGGGAGCTGTTTTTT. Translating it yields CASSGRGRGTGELFF.